One and the same sample provided the 9 T cell receptor beta chains below, sequenced in a study of T cell repertoires in cytomegalovirus infection. TCRdb re-analysed the reads in MiXCR, keeping a single row per CDR3 protein. The top ten hold 15% to 20% of the sample, which has 640,000 or so distinct CDR3 sequences, 33% seen once. Antigens of these TCRs are unknown. The source material was cultured PBMCs, sampled from culture after CMV antigen stimulation. Receptors were obtained from a human donor in good health (CMV status not recorded). Some clones in this sample may be carry-over from other donors' samples.

The chain joins TRBV5-4 to TRBJ1-1; D not certain. Germline CDR1 SGHNT, CDR2 YYREEE (reference sequence). V shed 6 bases and J shed 4 bases, with 16 bases lying between them. There are 14 residues in the CDR3. CDR3 amino acids: CASTPEGGSTEAFF. As DNA, the CDR3 is TGTGCCAGCACCCCGGAAGGAGGTAGCACTGAAGCTTTCTTT.

This clonotype was observed a few times. The chain uses TRBV19 and TRBJ1-4, with 8 positions matching TRBD1. V lost 4 bases, J lost 10 bases, and 11 bases stayed unmatched. Germline loops: CDR1 LNHDA, CDR2 SQIVND (reference sequence). The CDR3 has 15 amino acids. CDR3 nucleotide sequence: TGTGCCAGTAGTACCCCGGGACAGGCCGACGGAAAACTGTTTTTT. It is translated as CASSTPGQADGKLFF. Full variable domain (rest looked up from reference TRBV19 and TRBJ1-4): DGGITQSPKYLFRKEGQNVTLSCEQNLNHDAMYWYRQDPGQGLRLIYYSQIVNDFQKGDIAEGYSVSREKKESFPLTVTSAQKNPTAFYLCASSTPGQADGKLFFGSGTQLSVL.

The chain recombines TRBV9 with TRBJ2-7, with 8 bases that match TRBD1. CDR3 length equals 14 residues. V lost 3 bases to trimming and J lost 4 bases; unmatched junction nucleotides: 6. Germline CDR1 reads SGDLS; CDR2 reads YYNGEE. The CDR3: CASSERTGSYEQYF. The CDR3 region has the DNA TGTGCCAGCAGCGAAAGGACAGGGAGTTACGAGCAGTACTTC.

This clonotype was seen more than once but under ten times. The V call is TRBV6-5, the J call TRBJ1-3, with D uncertain. Germline V gene data show CDR1 as MNHEY and CDR2 as SVGAGI. The germline V and J ends were trimmed by 7 bases and 3 bases, with 4 bases remaining between them. The CDR3 runs 11 residues. CDR3 amino acids: CASTVGNTIYF. CDR3 nucleotide sequence: TGTGCCAGCACAGTTGGAAACACCATATATTTT.

This clonotype was detected only a few times. The CDR3 DNA follows: TGCAGCGTTGAACCCGAGCAGCTACATACTAACTATGGCTACACCTTC. As protein: CSVEPEQLHTNYGYTF. The rearrangement uses TRBV29-1 and TRBJ1-2; D not resolved. CDR1 is SQVTM and CDR2 is ANQGSEA in the germline V gene. There are 16 residues in the CDR3. V was clipped by 2 bases and J by 0 bases, with 16 bases between them.

This rearrangement joins TRBV6-1 to TRBJ2-6; D gene unclear. Between the trimmed V and J ends, which lost 7 bases and 4 bases, there was a span of 2 bases. Germline V lookup: CDR1 MNHNS, CDR2 SASEGT. The CDR3 length is 11 residues. The chain's CDR3 is CASTGANVLTF. CDR3 coding DNA: TGTGCCAGCACAGGGGCCAACGTCCTGACTTTC.

This clonotype was picked up a small number of times. The chain uses TRBV28 and TRBJ2-3; 8 bases are shared with TRBD2. Unmatched junction bases numbered 13, after V lost 6 bases and J lost 5 bases. CDR3 length: 16 residues. Germline CDR1 and CDR2: MDHEN and SYDVKM. CDR3 residues: CASSLKNGGARDTQYF. The DNA of the CDR3 is TGTGCCAGCAGCCTCAAAAACGGGGGGGCAAGAGATACGCAGTATTTT.

The V call is TRBV7-2, the J call TRBJ2-5; D is undetermined. The ends were cut back, 5 bases at V and 2 bases at J, with 9 bases in the middle. Germline-derived CDR1 and CDR2 are SGHTA and FQGNSA. The length of the CDR3 is 13 residues. The CDR3, as DNA: TGTGCCAGCAGCGGCCAGCCGCAAGAGACCCAGTACTTC. It specifies CASSGQPQETQYF.

This clonotype was seen a few times. The chain couples TRBV19 to TRBJ1-2, with unresolved D. The V gene's germline CDR1 is LNHDA and CDR2 SQIVND (reference sequence). There are 15 residues in the CDR3. V was clipped by 7 bases and J by 5 bases, with 20 bases between them. The CDR3 loop is CASTESGRSLYGYTF. CDR3 coding DNA: TGTGCCAGTACCGAATCGGGCAGGTCCTTATATGGCTACACCTTC.